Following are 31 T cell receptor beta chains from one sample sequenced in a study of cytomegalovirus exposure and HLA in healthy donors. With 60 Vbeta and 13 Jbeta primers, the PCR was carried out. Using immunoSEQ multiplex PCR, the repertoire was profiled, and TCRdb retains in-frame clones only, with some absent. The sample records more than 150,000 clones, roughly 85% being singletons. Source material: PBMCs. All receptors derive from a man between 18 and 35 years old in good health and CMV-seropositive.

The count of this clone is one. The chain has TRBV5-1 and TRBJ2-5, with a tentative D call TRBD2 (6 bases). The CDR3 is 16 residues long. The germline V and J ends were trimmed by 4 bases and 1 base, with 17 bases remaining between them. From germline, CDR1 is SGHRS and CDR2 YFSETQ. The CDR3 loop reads CASSRAGSGLQETQYF. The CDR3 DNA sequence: TGCGCCAGCAGCCGGGCGGGCAGCGGGCTCCAAGAGACCCAGTACTTC.

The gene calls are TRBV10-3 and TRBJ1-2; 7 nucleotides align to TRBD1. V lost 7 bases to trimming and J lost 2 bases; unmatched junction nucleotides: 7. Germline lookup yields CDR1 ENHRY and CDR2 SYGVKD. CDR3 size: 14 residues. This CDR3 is CAITATGPNYGYTF. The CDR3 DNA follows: TGTGCCATCACTGCGACAGGGCCAAACTATGGCTACACCTTC.

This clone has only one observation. CDR3 loop: CASSPATGGGRGYTF. The CDR3 DNA reads TGTGCCAGCAGCCCCGCGACAGGGGGCGGTCGGGGCTACACCTTC. The chain joins TRBV11-2 to TRBJ1-2, with 10 bases lining up with TRBD1. Trimming cost V 5 bases and J 8 bases; bases outside gene matches: 11. Germline V gives CDR1 SGHAT, CDR2 FQNNGV. The CDR3 is 15 amino acids.

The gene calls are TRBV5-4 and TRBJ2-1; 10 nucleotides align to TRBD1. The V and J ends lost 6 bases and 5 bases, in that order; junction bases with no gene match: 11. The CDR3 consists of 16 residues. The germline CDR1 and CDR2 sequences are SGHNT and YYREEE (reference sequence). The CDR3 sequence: CASTGFRDRGHNEQFF. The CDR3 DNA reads TGTGCCAGCACAGGATTCCGGGACAGGGGTCACAATGAGCAGTTCTTC.

The DNA of the CDR3 is TGTGCCAGCAGTTACTCTAGCGGAGGAAAAGGCTACACCTTC. It codes for CASSYSSGGKGYTF. This sequence joins TRBV6-6 and TRBJ1-2, with D unclear. V lost 0 bases to trimming and J lost 8 bases, with 13 bases between them. CDR1 is MNHNY, CDR2 SVGAGI, per germline (reference sequence). The CDR3 has 14 amino acids.

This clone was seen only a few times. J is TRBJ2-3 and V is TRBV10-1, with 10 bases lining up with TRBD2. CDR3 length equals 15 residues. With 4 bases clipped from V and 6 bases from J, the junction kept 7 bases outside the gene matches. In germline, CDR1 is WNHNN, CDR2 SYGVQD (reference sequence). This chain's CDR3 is CASSASSGGVDTQYF. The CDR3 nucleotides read TGCGCCAGCAGTGCATCTAGCGGGGGAGTCGATACGCAGTATTTT.

The CDR3, as DNA: TGTGCCAGCAGCAAAGACAGGCGGAGGGCTTGGTGGAGCACAGATACGCAGTATTTT. As protein: CASSKDRRRAWWSTDTQYF. The chain has TRBV21-1 and TRBJ2-3; the table's D call TRBD2 went unverified against the DNA. TRBV21-1 is flagged as a pseudogene. The CDR3 length is 19 residues.

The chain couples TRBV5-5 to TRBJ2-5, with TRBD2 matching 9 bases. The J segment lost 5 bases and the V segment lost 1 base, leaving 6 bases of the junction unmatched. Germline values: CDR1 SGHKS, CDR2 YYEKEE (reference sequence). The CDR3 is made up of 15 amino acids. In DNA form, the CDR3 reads TGTGCCAGCAGCTTGCCCAGCGGGGGGAGGGAGACCCAGTACTTC. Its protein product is CASSLPSGGRETQYF.

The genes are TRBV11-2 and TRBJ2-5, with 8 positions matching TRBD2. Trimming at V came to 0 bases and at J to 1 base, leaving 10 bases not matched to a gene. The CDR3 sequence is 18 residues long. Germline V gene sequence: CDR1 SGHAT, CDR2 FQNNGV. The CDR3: CASSLDMFGGGLQETQYF. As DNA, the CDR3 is TGTGCCAGCAGCTTAGATATGTTTGGCGGGGGGCTCCAAGAGACCCAGTACTTC.

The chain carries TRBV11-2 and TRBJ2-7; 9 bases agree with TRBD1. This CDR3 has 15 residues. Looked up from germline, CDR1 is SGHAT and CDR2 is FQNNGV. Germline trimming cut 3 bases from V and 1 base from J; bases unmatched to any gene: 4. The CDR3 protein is CASSFTGTGSYEQYF. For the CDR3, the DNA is TGTGCCAGCAGCTTCACCGGGACAGGGTCCTACGAGCAGTACTTC.

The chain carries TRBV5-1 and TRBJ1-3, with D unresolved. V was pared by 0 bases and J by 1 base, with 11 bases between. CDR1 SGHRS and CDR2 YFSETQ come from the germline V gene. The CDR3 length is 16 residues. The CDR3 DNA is TGCGCCAGCAGCTTGGGAGGGAAGACTTCTGGAAACACCATATATTTT. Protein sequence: CASSLGGKTSGNTIYF.

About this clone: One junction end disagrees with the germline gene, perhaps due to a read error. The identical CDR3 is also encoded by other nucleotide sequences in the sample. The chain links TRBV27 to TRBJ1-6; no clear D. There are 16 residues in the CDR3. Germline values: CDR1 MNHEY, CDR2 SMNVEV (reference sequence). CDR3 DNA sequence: TGTGCCAGCAGTTTCACGGGGAGCTCCTATAATTCCCCCCTCCACTTT. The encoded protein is CASSFTGSSYNSPLHF.

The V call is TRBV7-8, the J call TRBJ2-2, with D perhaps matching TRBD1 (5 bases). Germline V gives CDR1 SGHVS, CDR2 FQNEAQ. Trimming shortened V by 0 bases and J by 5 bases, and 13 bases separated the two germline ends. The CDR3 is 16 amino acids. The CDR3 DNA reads TGTGCCAGCAGCTTAGCGCCCAGGGAAGGGACCGGGGAGCTGTTTTTT. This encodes CASSLAPREGTGELFF. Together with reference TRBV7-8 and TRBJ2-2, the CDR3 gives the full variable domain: GAGVSQSPRYKVAKRGQDVALRCDPISGHVSLFWYQQALGQGPEFLTYFQNEAQLDKSGLPSDRFFAERPEGSVSTLKIQRTQQEDSAVYLCASSLAPREGTGELFFGEGSRLTVL.

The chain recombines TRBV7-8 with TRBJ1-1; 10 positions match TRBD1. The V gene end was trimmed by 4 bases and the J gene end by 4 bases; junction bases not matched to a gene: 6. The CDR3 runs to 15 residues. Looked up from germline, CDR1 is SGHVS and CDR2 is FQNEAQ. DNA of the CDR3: TGTGCCAGCAGCTCTGGGGACAGGGGAGGCACTGAAGCTTTCTTT. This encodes CASSSGDRGGTEAFF.

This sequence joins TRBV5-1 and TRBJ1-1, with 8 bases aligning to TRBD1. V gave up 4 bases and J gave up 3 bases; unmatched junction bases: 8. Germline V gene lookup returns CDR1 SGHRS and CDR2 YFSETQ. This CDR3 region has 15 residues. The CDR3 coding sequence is TGCGCCAGCAGCGGAGGACAGGGATCCCACACTGAAGCTTTCTTT. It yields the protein CASSGGQGSHTEAFF.

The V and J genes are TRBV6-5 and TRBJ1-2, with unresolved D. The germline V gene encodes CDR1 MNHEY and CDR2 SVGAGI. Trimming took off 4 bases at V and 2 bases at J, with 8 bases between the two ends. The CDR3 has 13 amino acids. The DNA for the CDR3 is TGTGCCAGCAGTTCCGGACTCAACTATGGCTACACCTTC. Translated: CASSSGLNYGYTF.

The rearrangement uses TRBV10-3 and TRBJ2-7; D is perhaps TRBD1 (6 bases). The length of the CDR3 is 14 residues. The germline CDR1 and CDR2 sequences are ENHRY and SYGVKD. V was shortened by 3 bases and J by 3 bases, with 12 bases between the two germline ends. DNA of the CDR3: TGTGCCATCAGTGACCCAGGACAGAGCTACGAGCAGTACTTC. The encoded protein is CAISDPGQSYEQYF.

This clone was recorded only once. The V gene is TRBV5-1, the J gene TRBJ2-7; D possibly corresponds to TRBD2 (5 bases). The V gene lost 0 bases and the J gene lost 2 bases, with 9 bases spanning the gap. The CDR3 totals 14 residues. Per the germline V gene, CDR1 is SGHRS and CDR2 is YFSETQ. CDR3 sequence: CASSLDLGAYEQYF. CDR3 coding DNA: TGCGCCAGCAGCTTGGATCTGGGAGCCTACGAGCAGTACTTC.

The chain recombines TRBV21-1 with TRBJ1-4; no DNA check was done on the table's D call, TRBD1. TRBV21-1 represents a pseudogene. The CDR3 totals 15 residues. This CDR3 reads CASSHSQGSNEKLFF. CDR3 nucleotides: TGTGCCAGCAGCCACTCACAGGGGTCTAATGAAAAACTGTTTTTT.

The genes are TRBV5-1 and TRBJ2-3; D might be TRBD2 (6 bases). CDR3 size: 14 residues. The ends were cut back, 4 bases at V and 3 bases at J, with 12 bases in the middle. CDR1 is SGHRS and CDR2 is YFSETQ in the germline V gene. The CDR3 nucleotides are TGCGCCAGCAGCATCGGGAGCCCGACAGATACGCAGTATTTT. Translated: CASSIGSPTDTQYF.

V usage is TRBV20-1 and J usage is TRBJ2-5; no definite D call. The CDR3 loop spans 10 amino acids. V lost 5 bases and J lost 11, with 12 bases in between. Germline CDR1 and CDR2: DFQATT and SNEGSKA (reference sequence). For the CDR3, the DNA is TGCAGTGCTCTCCGAATAGAGCAGTACTTC. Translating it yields CSALRIEQYF.

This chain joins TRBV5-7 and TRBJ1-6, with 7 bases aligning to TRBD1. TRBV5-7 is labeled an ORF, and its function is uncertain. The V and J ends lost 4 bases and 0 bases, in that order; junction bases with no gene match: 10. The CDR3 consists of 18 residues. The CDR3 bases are TGTGCCAGCAGCCGTCCCGACAGGGACAACTCCTATAATTCACCCCTCCACTTT. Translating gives CASSRPDRDNSYNSPLHF.

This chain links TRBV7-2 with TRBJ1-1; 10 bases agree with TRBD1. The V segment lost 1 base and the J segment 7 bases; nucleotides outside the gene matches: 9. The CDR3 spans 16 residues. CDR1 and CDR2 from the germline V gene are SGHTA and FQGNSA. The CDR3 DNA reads TGTGCCAGCAGCTTAGTACCCGGGACAGGGGTTAGTGAAGCTTTCTTT. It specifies CASSLVPGTGVSEAFF.

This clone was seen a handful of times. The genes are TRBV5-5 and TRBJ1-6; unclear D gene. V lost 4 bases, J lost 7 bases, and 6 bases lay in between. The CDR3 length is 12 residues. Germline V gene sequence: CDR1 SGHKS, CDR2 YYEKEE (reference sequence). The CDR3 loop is CASSPSNSPLHF. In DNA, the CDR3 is TGTGCCAGCAGCCCGTCCAATTCACCCCTCCACTTT. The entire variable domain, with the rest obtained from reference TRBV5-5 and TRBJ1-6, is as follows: DAGVTQSPTHLIKTRGQQVTLRCSPISGHKSVSWYQQVLGQGPQFIFQYYEKEERGRGNFPDRFSARQFPNYSSELNVNALLLGDSALYLCASSPSNSPLHFGNGTRLTVT.

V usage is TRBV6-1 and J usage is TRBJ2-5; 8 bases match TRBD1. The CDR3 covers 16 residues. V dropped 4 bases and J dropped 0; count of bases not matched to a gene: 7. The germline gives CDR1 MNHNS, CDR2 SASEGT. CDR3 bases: TGTGCCAGCAGTGGGTGGGACAGGACCCACCAAGAGACCCAGTACTTC. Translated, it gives CASSGWDRTHQETQYF.

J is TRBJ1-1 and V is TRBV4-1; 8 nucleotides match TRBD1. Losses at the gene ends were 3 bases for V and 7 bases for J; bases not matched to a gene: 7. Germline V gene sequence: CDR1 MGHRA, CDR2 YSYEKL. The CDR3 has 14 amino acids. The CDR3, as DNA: TGCGCCAGCAGCCAGGTTTCTGGACAGGGTGAAGCTTTCTTT. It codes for CASSQVSGQGEAFF.

The CDR3 DNA is TGTGCCTGGAGTGTATCAGGGAAACACGAGCAGTACTTC. Translating it yields CAWSVSGKHEQYF. The chain has TRBV30 and TRBJ2-7, with D possibly matching TRBD1 (5 bases). Trimming left V 0 bases short and J 5 bases short, with 11 bases between. This CDR3 is built from 13 residues. Germline V gives CDR1 GTSNPN, CDR2 SVGIG (reference sequence).

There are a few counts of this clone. The CDR3 DNA sequence: TGTGCCAGCAGTTTACAGGGGGCAGGTGAGCAGTACTTC. It translates to CASSLQGAGEQYF. The rearrangement uses TRBV27 and TRBJ2-7; 8 bases align to TRBD1. This CDR3 comprises 13 residues. Germline CDR1 reads MNHEY; CDR2 reads SMNVEV (reference sequence). V was clipped by 2 bases and J by 7 bases; unmatched bases: 4.

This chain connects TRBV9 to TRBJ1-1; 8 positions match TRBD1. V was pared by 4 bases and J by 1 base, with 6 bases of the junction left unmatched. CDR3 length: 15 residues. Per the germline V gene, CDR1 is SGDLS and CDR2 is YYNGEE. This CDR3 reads CASSSGGQENTEAFF. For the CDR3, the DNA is TGTGCCAGCAGCTCGGGGGGACAGGAGAACACTGAAGCTTTCTTT.

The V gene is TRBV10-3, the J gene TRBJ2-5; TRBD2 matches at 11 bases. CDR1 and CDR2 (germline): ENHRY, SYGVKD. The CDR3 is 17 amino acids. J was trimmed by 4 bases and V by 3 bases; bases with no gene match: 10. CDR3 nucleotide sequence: TGTGCCATCAGTGAAGCGATTAGCGGGGGGGCCAGAGAGACCCAGTACTTC. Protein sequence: CAISEAISGGARETQYF.

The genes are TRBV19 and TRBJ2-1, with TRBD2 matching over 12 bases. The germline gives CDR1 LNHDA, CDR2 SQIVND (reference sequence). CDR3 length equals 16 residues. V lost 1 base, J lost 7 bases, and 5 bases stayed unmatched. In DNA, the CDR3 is TGTGCCAGTAGTATAGTGGCTAGCGGGGGGGCAAATGAGCAGTTCTTC. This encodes CASSIVASGGANEQFF.